The 18 T cell receptor beta chains below were found in one sample sequenced in a study of cytomegalovirus exposure and HLA in healthy donors (dated by TCRdb to 2016 to 2017). The library was generated by the immunoSEQ multiplex PCR assay. For the multiplex PCR, a mixture combining 60 forward primers for TCR Vbeta segments and 13 reverse primers for TCR Jbeta segments was used. This is the immuneACCESS table as TCRdb keeps it, with only in-frame sequences that have V and J called. A part of the clones is gone; compared with another copy, unresolved V genes explain less than half, and the rest is unexplained. This sample holds about 160,000 clones; about 80% were observed only once. The ten largest clones capture about 1% of the sample. The sample comprised PBMCs. The receptor source for this set is a woman aged 40 to 50 in good health and CMV-seronegative.

V and J are TRBV7-9 and TRBJ1-1; D is undetermined. CDR3 length: 13 amino acids. CDR1 is SEHNR, CDR2 FQNEAQ, per germline (reference sequence). Between the trimmed V and J ends, which lost 0 bases and 7 bases, there was a span of 9 bases. CDR3 DNA sequence: TGTGCCAGCAGCTTAGCGAGGCGGGGTGAAGCTTTCTTT. Its protein product is CASSLARRGEAFF.

The chain is built from TRBV28 and TRBJ2-5, with 7 bases fitting TRBD2. This CDR3 contains 13 residues. V trimming: 9 bases; J trimming: 5 bases; junction bases outside the gene matches: 9. Germline V gene lookup returns CDR1 MDHEN and CDR2 SYDVKM. The CDR3 DNA is TGTGCCAGTATACGCGGGGGACGGGAGACCCAGTACTTC. Translation gives CASIRGGRETQYF. The whole variable domain, filled in from reference TRBV28 and TRBJ2-5, reads DVKVTQSSRYLVKRTGEKVFLECVQDMDHENMFWYRQDPGLGLRLIYFSYDVKMKEKGDIPEGYSVSREKKERFSLILESASTNQTSMYLCASIRGGRETQYFGPGTRLLVL.

V usage is TRBV6-1 and J usage is TRBJ2-3, with D tentatively TRBD1 (6 bases). The CDR3 has 15 residues. Germline-derived CDR1 and CDR2 are MNHNS and SASEGT. V was clipped by 0 bases and J by 4 bases, with 11 bases between them. CDR3 sequence reads: CASSEAGAGADTQYF. The CDR3 DNA sequence: TGTGCCAGCAGTGAAGCGGGGGCAGGGGCAGATACGCAGTATTTT.

The chain links TRBV27 to TRBJ1-6; 10 bases are shared with TRBD1. V shed 3 bases, J shed 9 bases, and the junction held 5 bases outside the gene matches. This CDR3 contains 15 residues. Germline CDR1 reads MNHEY; CDR2 reads SMNVEV (reference sequence). CDR3 DNA: TGTGCCAGCAGTTTTCATCGGGACAGGGGTTCACCCCTCCACTTT. This translates into CASSFHRDRGSPLHF.

CDR3 DNA: TGTGCCAGCTCGGGACTACCTTACAATGAGCAGTTCTTC. This gives the protein CASSGLPYNEQFF. The rearrangement links TRBV2 to TRBJ2-1; 7 bases are a match to TRBD2. This CDR3 contains 13 residues. Germline V gene lookup returns CDR1 SNHLY and CDR2 FYNNEI. Trimming cost V 8 bases and J 4 bases; bases outside gene matches: 5.

This sequence joins TRBV7-9 and TRBJ2-7; no clear D gene. Trimming pared 5 bases from V and 3 bases from J, leaving 11 bases between. This CDR3 is 13 amino acids long. Germline CDR1 and CDR2: SEHNR and FQNEAQ (reference sequence). The CDR3 spells CASSRASSYEQYF. CDR3 bases: TGTGCCAGCAGCCGAGCGTCTAGCTACGAGCAGTACTTC.

This sequence joins TRBV27 and TRBJ2-7; possibly TRBD1 for D (6 bases). The germline CDR1 and CDR2 sequences are MNHEY and SMNVEV (reference sequence). The CDR3 is made up of 15 amino acids. Trimming shortened V by 3 bases and J by 6 bases, and 18 bases separated the two germline ends. Here the CDR3 DNA reads TGTGCCAGCAGTTTCGGGGCCACAGGGACCCTCGAGCAGTACTTC. The encoded protein is CASSFGATGTLEQYF.

Turning to this clone: The junction departs from the called germline gene at one end, perhaps through a read error. This chain uses TRBV5-1 with TRBJ1-4; TRBD1 matches 7 bases. Germline V lookup: CDR1 SGHRS, CDR2 YFSETQ. This CDR3 is 14 amino acids long. The CDR3 loop reads CVSSSGQMNEKLFF. CDR3 bases: TGCGTCAGCAGCTCGGGACAGATGAATGAAAAACTGTTTTTT.

The chain employs TRBV30 and TRBJ1-1; 9 bases agree with TRBD1. V lost 2 bases and J lost 7; bases outside the gene matches: 17. Germline assignment: CDR1 GTSNPN and CDR2 SVGIG (reference sequence). The CDR3 length is 17 residues. Here the CDR3 DNA reads TGTGCCTGGAGTTCCCCCTGGGACAGGGAGAATGAGGGTGAAGCTTTCTTT. This sequence encodes CAWSSPWDRENEGEAFF.

A few counts support this clone. This chain connects TRBV28 to TRBJ2-7; D might be TRBD2 (5 bases). The V gene's germline CDR1 is MDHEN and CDR2 SYDVKM. V gave up 8 bases and J gave up 5 bases, with 13 bases separating them. The CDR3 length is 12 residues. The CDR3 sequence is CASEGVKDEQYF. The DNA of the CDR3 is TGTGCCAGCGAGGGAGTCAAGGACGAGCAGTACTTC.

This chain connects TRBV7-9 to TRBJ2-7, with D possibly matching TRBD1 (5 bases). In germline, CDR1 is SEHNR, CDR2 FQNEAQ (reference sequence). Trimming cost V 3 bases and J 3 bases, with 9 bases left between them. The CDR3 totals 13 residues. CDR3 sequence (DNA): TGTGCCAGCAGCTTGGCAGGGAACTACGAGCAGTACTTC. Residues: CASSLAGNYEQYF.

This clone was picked up a small number of times. The V and J genes are TRBV5-5 and TRBJ1-1, with D tentatively TRBD1 (5 bases). Looked up from germline, CDR1 is SGHKS and CDR2 is YYEKEE (reference sequence). The CDR3 totals 14 residues. V was shortened by 3 bases and J by 1 base, with 10 bases between the two germline ends. Here the CDR3 reads CASSSLGGNTEAFF. CDR3 DNA sequence: TGTGCCAGCAGCTCGTTGGGGGGGAACACTGAAGCTTTCTTT.

This CDR3 reads CASSSETPDTQYF. In DNA, the CDR3 is TGTGCCAGCAGCTCGGAGACTCCGGATACGCAGTATTTT. The chain links TRBV7-8 to TRBJ2-3; D is ambiguous. The V gene lost 4 bases and the J gene lost 6 bases, with 11 bases spanning the gap. There are 13 residues in the CDR3. Germline V lookup: CDR1 SGHVS, CDR2 FQNEAQ. Together with reference TRBV7-8 and TRBJ2-3, the CDR3 gives the full variable domain: GAGVSQSPRYKVAKRGQDVALRCDPISGHVSLFWYQQALGQGPEFLTYFQNEAQLDKSGLPSDRFFAERPEGSVSTLKIQRTQQEDSAVYLCASSSETPDTQYFGPGTRLTVL.

The table lists this clone with a few counts. The chain employs TRBV28 and TRBJ1-5; D is possibly TRBD1 (5 bases). The CDR3 sequence is 16 residues long. Germline values: CDR1 MDHEN, CDR2 SYDVKM. Trimming shortened V by 3 bases and J by 0 bases, and 12 bases separated the two germline ends. The CDR3 DNA follows: TGTGCCAGCAGTTTGACAGATTACTATAGCAATCAGCCCCAGCATTTT. Its translation: CASSLTDYYSNQPQHF.

V and J are TRBV11-2 and TRBJ1-2; D might be TRBD1 (5 bases). The CDR3 covers 14 residues. The germline V gene has CDR1 SGHAT and CDR2 FQNNGV. V was pared by 0 bases and J by 5 bases, with 10 bases between. CDR3 sequence: CASSLDTRDYGYTF. The CDR3 DNA is TGTGCCAGCAGCTTAGATACCAGGGATTATGGCTACACCTTC.

This chain uses TRBV27 with TRBJ1-1; 8 bases are shared with TRBD1. Unmatched junction bases numbered 20, after V lost 8 bases and J lost 0 bases. The germline CDR1 and CDR2 sequences are MNHEY and SMNVEV (reference sequence). This CDR3 is 19 amino acids long. The CDR3 protein is CASLPGRRGLRWMNTEAFF. CDR3 DNA: TGTGCCAGCCTCCCCGGCCGCAGGGGGCTGAGGTGGATGAACACTGAAGCTTTCTTT.

The chain recombines TRBV19 with TRBJ1-5, with 8 bases identical to TRBD1. CDR1 is LNHDA and CDR2 is SQIVND in the germline V gene (reference sequence). CDR3 length: 15 amino acids. J was trimmed by 1 base and V by 7 bases; bases with no gene match: 6. CDR3 bases: TGTGCCAGTACCGAACAGGGGGTGAGCAATCAGCCCCAGCATTTT. It encodes CASTEQGVSNQPQHF.

This rearrangement joins TRBV28 to TRBJ1-4; 9 bases align to TRBD1. The CDR3 length is 14 residues. V lost 8 bases and J lost 7; bases outside the gene matches: 8. Germline V gene lookup returns CDR1 MDHEN and CDR2 SYDVKM. CDR3: CASLDPGQGEKLFF. The CDR3 nucleotides read TGTGCCAGCCTAGACCCGGGACAGGGTGAAAAACTGTTTTTT.